A single sample is the source of the 7 T cell receptor beta chains below, sequenced in a study of patients and donors after allogeneic stem cell transplantation (dated by TCRdb to 2020 to 2021). Library preparation was by RT-PCR. The instrument was a NextSeq 550. The raw public data were reprocessed by TCRdb itself: fastp quality trimming at Q25, MiXCR clonotype calling, in-frame beta chains only. Every distinct CDR3 protein forms one entry, paired with its most common genes and DNA. For this sample there are hundreds of thousands of distinct CDR3 sequences; approximately 16% appear just once. Over 6% of the sample rests with the top ten. The sequencing input was blood, either unsorted or a sorted T cell fraction (not recorded which). All receptors come from a human donor who was either an allogeneic HSCT recipient or a stem cell or donor lymphocyte infusion donor (not recorded which). It is not recorded whose cells these are; they may come from a transplant donor.

The chain joins TRBV6-4 to TRBJ2-1, with a tentative D call TRBD1 (6 bases). Germline V gene lookup returns CDR1 MRHNA and CDR2 SNTAGT. V was clipped by 6 bases and J by 10 bases, with 16 bases between them. The CDR3 is made up of 13 amino acids. CDR3 nucleotide sequence: TGTGCCAGCAGACAGGGTTCGAGGGCGGAGCAGTTCTTC. It codes for CASRQGSRAEQFF.

V is TRBV20-1 and J is TRBJ2-1, with D perhaps matching TRBD2 (6 bases). The CDR3 runs 13 residues. Germline V gene lookup returns CDR1 DFQATT and CDR2 SNEGSKA (reference sequence). Trimming took 6 bases from V and 8 from J, leaving 17 bases between them. The CDR3 loop is CSAATGLNHEQFF. For the CDR3, the DNA is TGCAGTGCGGCCACGGGACTTAACCATGAGCAGTTCTTC.

J is TRBJ2-1 and V is TRBV3-1; D unresolved. V gave up 3 bases and J gave up 10 bases, with 19 bases separating them. The CDR3 runs 15 residues. The germline CDR1 and CDR2 sequences are LGHDT and YNNKEL (reference sequence). CDR3 coding DNA: TGTGCCAGCAGCCACCTCCTCAAGGGTCCTTCCGAGCAGTTCTTC. Encoded protein: CASSHLLKGPSEQFF.

This chain links TRBV7-2 with TRBJ2-3, with 12 bases lining up with TRBD2. CDR3 length: 17 residues. Trimming cost V 2 bases and J 1 base; bases outside gene matches: 4. The germline V gene encodes CDR1 SGHTA and CDR2 FQGNSA. In DNA, the CDR3 is TGTGCCAGCAGCTTACTAGGGACTAGCGGGCGCACAGATACGCAGTATTTT. It yields the protein CASSLLGTSGRTDTQYF.

This clonotype occurred a few times. The J gene is TRBJ1-4, the V gene TRBV5-1; possibly TRBD1 for D (5 bases). V dropped 3 bases and J dropped 8 bases, with 20 bases sitting between them. The CDR3 spans 16 residues. In germline, CDR1 is SGHRS, CDR2 YFSETQ. CDR3 in DNA: TGCGCCAGCAGCTATTGGACGCCAGGGCCTACCGAAAAACTGTTTTTT. This translates into CASSYWTPGPTEKLFF.

This clonotype was counted many times. Here the CDR3 reads CSAQGSDNYGYTF. CDR3 in DNA: TGCAGTGCCCAAGGGTCGGACAACTATGGCTACACCTTC. The V gene is TRBV20-1, the J gene TRBJ1-2; no clear D. V was clipped by 6 bases and J by 2 bases, with 13 bases between them. CDR3 size: 13 residues. CDR1 DFQATT and CDR2 SNEGSKA come from the germline V gene (reference sequence).

This chain connects TRBV6-2 or TRBV6-3 to TRBJ2-7, with D tentatively TRBD2 (6 bases). CDR1 is MNHEY, CDR2 SVGEGT, per germline. The CDR3 spans 12 residues. V was pared by 5 bases and J by 6 bases, with 11 bases between. This CDR3 reads CASSGGMGEQYF. As DNA, the CDR3 is TGTGCCAGCAGTGGGGGGATGGGCGAGCAGTACTTC.